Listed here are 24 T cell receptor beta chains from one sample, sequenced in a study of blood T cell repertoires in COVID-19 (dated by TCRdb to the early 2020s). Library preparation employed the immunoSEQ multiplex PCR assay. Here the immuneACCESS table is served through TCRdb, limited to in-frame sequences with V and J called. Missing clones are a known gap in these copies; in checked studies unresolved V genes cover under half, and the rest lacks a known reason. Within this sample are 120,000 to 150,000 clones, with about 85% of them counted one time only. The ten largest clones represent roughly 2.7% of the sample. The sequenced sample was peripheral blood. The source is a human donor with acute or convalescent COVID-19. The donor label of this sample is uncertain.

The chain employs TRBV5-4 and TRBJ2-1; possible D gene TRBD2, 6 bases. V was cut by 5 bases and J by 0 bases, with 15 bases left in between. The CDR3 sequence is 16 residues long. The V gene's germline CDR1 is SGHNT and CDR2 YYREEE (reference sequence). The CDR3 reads CASSWFRGSSYNEQFF. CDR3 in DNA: TGTGCCAGCAGTTGGTTTCGGGGGAGCTCCTACAATGAGCAGTTCTTC.

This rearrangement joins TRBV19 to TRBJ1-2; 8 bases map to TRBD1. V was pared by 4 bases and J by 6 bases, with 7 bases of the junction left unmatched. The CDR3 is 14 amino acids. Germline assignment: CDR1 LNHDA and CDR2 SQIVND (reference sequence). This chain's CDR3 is CASSTVQGVHGYTF. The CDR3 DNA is TGTGCCAGTAGTACTGTACAGGGGGTTCATGGCTACACCTTC.

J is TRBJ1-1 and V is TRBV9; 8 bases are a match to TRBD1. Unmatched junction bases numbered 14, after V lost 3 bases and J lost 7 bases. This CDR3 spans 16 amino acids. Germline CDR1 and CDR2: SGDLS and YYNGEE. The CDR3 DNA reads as TGTGCCAGCAGCGGGGGTCAGGGACCAGGGGGCAGTGAAGCTTTCTTT. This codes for CASSGGQGPGGSEAFF.

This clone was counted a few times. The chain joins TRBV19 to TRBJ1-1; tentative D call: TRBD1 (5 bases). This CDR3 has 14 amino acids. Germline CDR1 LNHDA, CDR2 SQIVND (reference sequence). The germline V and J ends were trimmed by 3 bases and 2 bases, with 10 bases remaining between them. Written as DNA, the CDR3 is TGTGCCAGTAGTATGTGGGGGGGAAACACTGAAGCTTTCTTT. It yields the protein CASSMWGGNTEAFF.

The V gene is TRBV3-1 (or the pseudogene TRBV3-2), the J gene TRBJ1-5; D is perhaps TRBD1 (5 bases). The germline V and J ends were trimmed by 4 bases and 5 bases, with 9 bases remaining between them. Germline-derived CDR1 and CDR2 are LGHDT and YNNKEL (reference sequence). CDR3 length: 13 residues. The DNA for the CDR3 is TGTGCCAGCAGCCCGACAGAAGATCAGCCCCAGCATTTT. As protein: CASSPTEDQPQHF.

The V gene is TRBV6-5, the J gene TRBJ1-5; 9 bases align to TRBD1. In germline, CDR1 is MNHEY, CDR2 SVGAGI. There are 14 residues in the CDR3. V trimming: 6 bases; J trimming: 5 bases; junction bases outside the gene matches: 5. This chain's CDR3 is CASRSGQGYQPQHF. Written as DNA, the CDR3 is TGTGCCAGCAGATCGGGACAGGGATATCAGCCCCAGCATTTT.

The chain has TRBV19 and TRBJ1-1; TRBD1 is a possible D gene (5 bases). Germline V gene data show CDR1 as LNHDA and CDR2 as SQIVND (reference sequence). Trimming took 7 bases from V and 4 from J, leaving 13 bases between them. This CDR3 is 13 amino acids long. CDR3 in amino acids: CASTKVGGTEAFF. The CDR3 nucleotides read TGTGCCAGTACCAAAGTCGGGGGCACTGAAGCTTTCTTT. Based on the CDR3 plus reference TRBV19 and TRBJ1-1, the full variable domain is DGGITQSPKYLFRKEGQNVTLSCEQNLNHDAMYWYRQDPGQGLRLIYYSQIVNDFQKGDIAEGYSVSREKKESFPLTVTSAQKNPTAFYLCASTKVGGTEAFFGQGTRLTVV.

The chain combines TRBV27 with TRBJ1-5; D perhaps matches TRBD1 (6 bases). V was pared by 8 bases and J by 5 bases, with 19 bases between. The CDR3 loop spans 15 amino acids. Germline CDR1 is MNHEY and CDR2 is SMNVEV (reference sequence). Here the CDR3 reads CASQYAQGLDQPQHF. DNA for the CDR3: TGTGCCAGCCAATATGCCCAGGGGTTGGATCAGCCCCAGCATTTT.

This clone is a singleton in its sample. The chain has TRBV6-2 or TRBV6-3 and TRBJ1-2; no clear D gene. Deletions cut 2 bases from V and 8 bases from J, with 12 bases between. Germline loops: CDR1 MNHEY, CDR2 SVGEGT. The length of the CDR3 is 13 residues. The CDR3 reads CASSYGPTGGYTF. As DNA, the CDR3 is TGTGCCAGCAGTTACGGGCCGACCGGCGGCTACACCTTC.

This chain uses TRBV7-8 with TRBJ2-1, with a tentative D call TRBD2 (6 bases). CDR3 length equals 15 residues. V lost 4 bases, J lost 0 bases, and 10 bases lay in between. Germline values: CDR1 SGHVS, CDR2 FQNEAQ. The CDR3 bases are TGTGCCAGCAGCTCAGGGACTCCCTCCTACAATGAGCAGTTCTTC. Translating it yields CASSSGTPSYNEQFF.

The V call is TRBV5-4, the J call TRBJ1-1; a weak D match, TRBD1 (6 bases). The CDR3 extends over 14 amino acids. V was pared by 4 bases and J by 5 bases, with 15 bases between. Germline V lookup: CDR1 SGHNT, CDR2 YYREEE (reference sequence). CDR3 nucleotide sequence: TGTGCCAGCAGCCCCCAAACAGGGTTTACTGAAGCTTTCTTT. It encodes CASSPQTGFTEAFF. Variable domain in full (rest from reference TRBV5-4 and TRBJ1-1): ETGVTQSPTHLIKTRGQQVTLRCSSQSGHNTVSWYQQALGQGPQFIFQYYREEENGRGNFPPRFSGLQFPNYSSELNVNALELDDSALYLCASSPQTGFTEAFFGQGTRLTVV.

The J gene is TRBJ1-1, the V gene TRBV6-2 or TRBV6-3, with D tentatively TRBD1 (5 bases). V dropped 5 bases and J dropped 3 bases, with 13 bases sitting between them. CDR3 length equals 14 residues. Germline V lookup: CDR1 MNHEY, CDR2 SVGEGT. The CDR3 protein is CASSDGGDDTEAFF. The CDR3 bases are TGTGCCAGCAGTGACGGGGGGGATGACACTGAAGCTTTCTTT.

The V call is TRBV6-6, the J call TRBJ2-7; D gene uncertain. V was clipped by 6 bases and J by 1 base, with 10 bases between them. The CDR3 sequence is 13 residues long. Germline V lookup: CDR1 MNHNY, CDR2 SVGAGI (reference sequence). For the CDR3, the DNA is TGTGCCAGCAGGGCGACATCGTCCTACGAGCAGTACGTC. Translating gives CASRATSSYEQYV.

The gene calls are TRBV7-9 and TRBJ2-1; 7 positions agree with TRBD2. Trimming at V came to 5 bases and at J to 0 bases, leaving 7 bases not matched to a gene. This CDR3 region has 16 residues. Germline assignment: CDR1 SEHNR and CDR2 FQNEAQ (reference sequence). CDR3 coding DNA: TGTGCCAGCAGCCGCATGCGGGAGTACTCCTACAATGAGCAGTTCTTC. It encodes CASSRMREYSYNEQFF.

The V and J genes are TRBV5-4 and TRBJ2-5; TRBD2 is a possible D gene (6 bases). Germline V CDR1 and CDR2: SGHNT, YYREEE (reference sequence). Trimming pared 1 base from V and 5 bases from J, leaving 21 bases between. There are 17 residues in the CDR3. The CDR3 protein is CASSLKVGRGTPETQYF. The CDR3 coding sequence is TGTGCCAGCAGCTTGAAGGTGGGGCGGGGTACTCCTGAGACCCAGTACTTC.

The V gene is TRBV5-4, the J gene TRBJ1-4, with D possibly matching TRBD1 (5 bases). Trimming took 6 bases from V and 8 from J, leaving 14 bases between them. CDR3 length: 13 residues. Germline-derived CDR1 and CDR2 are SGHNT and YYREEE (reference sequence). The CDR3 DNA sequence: TGTGCCAGCACCTTTGGGGGGAGGGAAAAACTGTTTTTT. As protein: CASTFGGREKLFF.

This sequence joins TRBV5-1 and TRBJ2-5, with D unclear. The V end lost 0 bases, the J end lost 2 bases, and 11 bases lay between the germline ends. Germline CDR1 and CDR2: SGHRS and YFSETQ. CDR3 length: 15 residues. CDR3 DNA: TGCGCCAGCAGCTTGGAACGTCACTTACAAGAGACCCAGTACTTC. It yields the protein CASSLERHLQETQYF.

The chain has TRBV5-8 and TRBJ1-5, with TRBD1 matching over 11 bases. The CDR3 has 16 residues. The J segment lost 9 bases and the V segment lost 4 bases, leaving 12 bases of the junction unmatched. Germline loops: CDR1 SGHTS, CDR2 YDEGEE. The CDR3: CASSPRTGGSWRPQHF. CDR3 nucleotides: TGTGCCAGCAGCCCCCGGACAGGGGGCTCGTGGAGGCCCCAGCATTTT.

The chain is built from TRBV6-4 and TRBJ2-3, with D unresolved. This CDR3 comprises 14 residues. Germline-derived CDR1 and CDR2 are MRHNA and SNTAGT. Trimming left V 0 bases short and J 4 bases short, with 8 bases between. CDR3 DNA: TGTGCCAGCAGTGACTCGGCTGTGGCAGATACGCAGTATTTT. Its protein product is CASSDSAVADTQYF.

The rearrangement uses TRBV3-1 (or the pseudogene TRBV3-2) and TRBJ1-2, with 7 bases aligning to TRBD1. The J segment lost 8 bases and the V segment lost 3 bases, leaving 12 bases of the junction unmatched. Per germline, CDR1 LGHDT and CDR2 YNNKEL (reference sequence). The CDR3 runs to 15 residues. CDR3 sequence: CASSQTMTGSGGYTF. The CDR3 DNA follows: TGTGCCAGCAGCCAGACCATGACAGGGTCGGGCGGCTACACCTTC.

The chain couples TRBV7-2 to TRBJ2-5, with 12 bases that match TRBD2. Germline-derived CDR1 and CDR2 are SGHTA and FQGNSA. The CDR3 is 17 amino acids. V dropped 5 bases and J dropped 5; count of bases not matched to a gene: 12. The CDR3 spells CASSGPGGLAGVETQYF. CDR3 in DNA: TGTGCCAGCAGCGGCCCTGGGGGACTAGCGGGTGTCGAGACCCAGTACTTC. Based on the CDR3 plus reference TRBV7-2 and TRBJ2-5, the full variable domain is GAGVSQSPSNKVTEKGKDVELRCDPISGHTALYWYRQSLGQGLEFLIYFQGNSAPDKSGLPSDRFSAERTGGSVSTLTIQRTQQEDSAVYLCASSGPGGLAGVETQYFGPGTRLLVL.

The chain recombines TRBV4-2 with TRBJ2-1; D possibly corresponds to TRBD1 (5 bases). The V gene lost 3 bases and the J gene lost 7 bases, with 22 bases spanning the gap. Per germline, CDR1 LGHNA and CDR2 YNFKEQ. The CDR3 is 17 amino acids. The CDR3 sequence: CASSQGRLATLRNEQFF. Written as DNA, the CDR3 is TGTGCCAGCAGCCAGGGGCGGTTGGCGACCCTTCGGAATGAGCAGTTCTTC.

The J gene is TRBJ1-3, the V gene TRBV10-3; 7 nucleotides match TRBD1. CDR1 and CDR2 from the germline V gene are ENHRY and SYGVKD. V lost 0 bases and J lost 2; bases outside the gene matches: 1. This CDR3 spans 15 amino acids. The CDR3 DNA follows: TGTGCCATCAGTGAGTCAGGGGGCCCTGGAAACACCATATATTTT. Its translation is CAISESGGPGNTIYF.

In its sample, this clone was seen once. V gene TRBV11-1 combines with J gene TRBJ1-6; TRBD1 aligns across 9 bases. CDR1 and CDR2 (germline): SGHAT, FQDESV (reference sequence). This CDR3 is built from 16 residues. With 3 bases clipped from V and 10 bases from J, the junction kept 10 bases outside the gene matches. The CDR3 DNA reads TGTGCCAGCAGCTTTCGTTGGGACAGGGTGTCGTCACCCCTCCACTTT. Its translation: CASSFRWDRVSSPLHF.